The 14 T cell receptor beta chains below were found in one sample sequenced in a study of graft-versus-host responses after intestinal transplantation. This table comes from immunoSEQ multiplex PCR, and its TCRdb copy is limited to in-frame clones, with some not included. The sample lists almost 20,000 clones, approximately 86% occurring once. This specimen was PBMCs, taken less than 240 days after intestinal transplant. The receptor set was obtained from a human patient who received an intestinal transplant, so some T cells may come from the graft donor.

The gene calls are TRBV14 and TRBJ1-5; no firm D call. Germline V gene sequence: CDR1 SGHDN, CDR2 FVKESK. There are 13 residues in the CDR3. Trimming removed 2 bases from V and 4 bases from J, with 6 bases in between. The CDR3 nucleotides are TGTGCCAGCAGCCAAACGATAAATCAGCCCCAGCATTTT. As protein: CASSQTINQPQHF.

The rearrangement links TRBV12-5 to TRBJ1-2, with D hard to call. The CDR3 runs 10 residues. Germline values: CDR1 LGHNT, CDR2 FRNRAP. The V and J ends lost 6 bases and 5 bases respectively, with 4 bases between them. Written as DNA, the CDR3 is TGTGCTAGTGGGAATTATGGCTACACCTTC. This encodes CASGNYGYTF.

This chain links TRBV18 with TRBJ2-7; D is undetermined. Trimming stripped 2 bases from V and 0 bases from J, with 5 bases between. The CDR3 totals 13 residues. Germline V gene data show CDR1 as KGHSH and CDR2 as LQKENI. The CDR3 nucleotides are TGTGCCAGCTCACCAGCAGACTCCTACGAGCAGTACTTC. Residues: CASSPADSYEQYF.

Here the CDR3 DNA reads TGCGCCAGCAGCCAAGATGAAATAGGGGCCGCCTACGAGCAGTACTTC. This encodes CASSQDEIGAAYEQYF. The V and J genes are TRBV4-1 and TRBJ2-7; tentatively, D is TRBD1 (5 bases). Germline V gene sequence: CDR1 MGHRA, CDR2 YSYEKL. This CDR3 is 16 amino acids long. Trimming took 0 bases from V and 2 from J, leaving 14 bases between them.

CDR3 sequence (DNA): TGTGCCAGCAGCCCACTCCTCGGAGCGGAACCCTACGAGCAGTACTTC. It specifies CASSPLLGAEPYEQYF. The chain has TRBV5-6 and TRBJ2-7, with a weak D call TRBD2 (5 bases). Deletions cut 4 bases from V and 2 bases from J, with 19 bases between. CDR3 length: 16 amino acids. In germline, CDR1 is SGHDT, CDR2 YYEEEE.

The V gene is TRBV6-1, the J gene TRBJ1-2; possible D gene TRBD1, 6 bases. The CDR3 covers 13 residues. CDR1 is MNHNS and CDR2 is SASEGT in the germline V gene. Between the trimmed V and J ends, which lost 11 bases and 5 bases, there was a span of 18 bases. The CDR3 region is CAGSQGRGYGYTF. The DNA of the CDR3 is TGTGCCGGGTCCCAGGGGCGTGGGTATGGCTACACCTTC.

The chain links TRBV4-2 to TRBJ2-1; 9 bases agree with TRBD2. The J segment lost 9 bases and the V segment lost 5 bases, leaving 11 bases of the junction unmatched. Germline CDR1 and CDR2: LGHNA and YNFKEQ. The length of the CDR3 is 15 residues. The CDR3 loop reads CASSTRLAGATEQFF. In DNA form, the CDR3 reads TGTGCCAGCAGCACCCGTTTAGCGGGGGCTACTGAGCAGTTCTTC.

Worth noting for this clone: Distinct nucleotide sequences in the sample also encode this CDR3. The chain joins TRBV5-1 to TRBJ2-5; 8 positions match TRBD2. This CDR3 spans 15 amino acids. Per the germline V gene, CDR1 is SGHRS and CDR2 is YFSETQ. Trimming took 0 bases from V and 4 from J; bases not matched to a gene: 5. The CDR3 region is CASSLERGWGETQYF. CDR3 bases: TGCGCCAGCAGCTTGGAGCGGGGGTGGGGAGAGACCCAGTACTTC.

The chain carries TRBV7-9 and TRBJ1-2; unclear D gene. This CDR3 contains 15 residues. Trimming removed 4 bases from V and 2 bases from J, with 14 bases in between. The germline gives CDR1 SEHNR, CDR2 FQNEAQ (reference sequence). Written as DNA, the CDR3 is TGTGCCAGCAGCTCCAAACACGAAGCGAACTATGGCTACACCTTC. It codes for CASSSKHEANYGYTF.

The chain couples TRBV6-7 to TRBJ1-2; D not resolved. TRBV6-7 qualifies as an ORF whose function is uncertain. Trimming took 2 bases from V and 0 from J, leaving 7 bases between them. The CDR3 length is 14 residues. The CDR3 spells CASSYALSNYGYTF. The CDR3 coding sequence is TGTGCCAGCAGTTACGCCCTTTCTAACTATGGCTACACCTTC.

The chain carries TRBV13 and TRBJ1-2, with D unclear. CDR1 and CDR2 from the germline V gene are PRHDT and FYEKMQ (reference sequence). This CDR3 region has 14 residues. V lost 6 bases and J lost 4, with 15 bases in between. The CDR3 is CASSQGPGPYGYTF. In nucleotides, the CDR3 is TGTGCCAGCAGTCAAGGGCCAGGACCCTATGGCTACACCTTC.

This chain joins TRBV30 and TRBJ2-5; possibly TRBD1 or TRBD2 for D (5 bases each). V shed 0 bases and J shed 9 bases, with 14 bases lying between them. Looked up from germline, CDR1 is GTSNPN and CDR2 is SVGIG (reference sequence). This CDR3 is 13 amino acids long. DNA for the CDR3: TGTGCCTGGAGTGTGGCGGCGGTGGGGGCCCAGTACTTC. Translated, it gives CAWSVAAVGAQYF.

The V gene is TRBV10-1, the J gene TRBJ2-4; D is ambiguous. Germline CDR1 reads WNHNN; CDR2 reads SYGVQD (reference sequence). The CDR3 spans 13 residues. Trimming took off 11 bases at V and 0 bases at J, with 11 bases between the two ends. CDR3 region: CARFELAKNIQYF. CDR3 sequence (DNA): TGCGCCCGATTCGAGTTAGCCAAAAACATTCAGTACTTC.

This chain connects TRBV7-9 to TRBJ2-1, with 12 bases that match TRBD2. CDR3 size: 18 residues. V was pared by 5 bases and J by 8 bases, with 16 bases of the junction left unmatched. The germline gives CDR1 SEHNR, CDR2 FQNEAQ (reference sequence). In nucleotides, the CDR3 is TGTGCCAGCAGCACCCCGCCGACTAGCGGGGGCCCCGGGCATGAGCAGTTCTTC. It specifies CASSTPPTSGGPGHEQFF.